Below are 24 T cell receptor beta chains sequenced from a single sample in a study of CD8+ T cells in alopecia areata. Treatment denoted: oral pan-JAK inhibitor, 5-10 mg twice daily. Extracted RNA was reverse transcribed, and the resulting cDNA served as sequencing template. The table came from immunoSEQ multiplex PCR; TCRdb's copy has only in-frame clones and leaves some out. The sample has about 110,000 clones; roughly three fifths are singletons. Here the sequenced sample was CD4+ T cells sorted from blood, taken at week 24, from a patient treated with tofacitinib. All receptors come from a human donor with alopecia areata.

The J gene is TRBJ1-3, the V gene TRBV29-1; unclear D gene. The CDR3 totals 13 residues. V was cut by 2 bases and J by 0 bases, with 5 bases left in between. Germline CDR1 SQVTM, CDR2 ANQGSEA. CDR3 region: CSVEISSGNTIYF. The CDR3 nucleotides read TGCAGCGTTGAAATCTCCTCTGGAAACACCATATATTTT.

This chain joins TRBV6-5 and TRBJ2-4; maybe TRBD1 (6 bases). V lost 8 bases, J lost 8 bases, and 19 bases lay in between. This CDR3 comprises 14 residues. Germline assignment: CDR1 MNHEY and CDR2 SVGAGI. CDR3 region: CASGGLGTRYIQYF. CDR3 nucleotide sequence: TGTGCCAGCGGGGGTTTAGGGACACGGTACATTCAGTACTTC.

The rearrangement uses TRBV30 and TRBJ2-4; tentatively, D is TRBD1 (6 bases). The CDR3 loop spans 13 amino acids. CDR1 GTSNPN and CDR2 SVGIG come from the germline V gene (reference sequence). Trimming took off 1 base at V and 8 bases at J, with 12 bases between the two ends. CDR3 protein: CAWSGGRGDIQYF. CDR3 in DNA: TGTGCCTGGAGTGGGGGCAGGGGAGACATTCAGTACTTC.

The V call is TRBV19, the J call TRBJ2-1, with D possibly being TRBD1 or TRBD2 (6 bases each). V was cut by 5 bases and J by 5 bases, with 16 bases left in between. The length of the CDR3 is 15 residues. Germline V gene lookup returns CDR1 LNHDA and CDR2 SQIVND (reference sequence). CDR3 coding DNA: TGTGCCAGTAGTTTAGGGGGGACTCGGGACAATGAGCAGTTCTTC. Translation gives CASSLGGTRDNEQFF.

The genes are TRBV5-1 and TRBJ2-7; 7 nucleotides line up with TRBD1. The J segment lost 2 bases and the V segment lost 2 bases, leaving 7 bases of the junction unmatched. The CDR3 sequence is 15 residues long. CDR1 and CDR2 from the germline V gene are SGHRS and YFSETQ. Here the CDR3 reads CASSFTPGGPYEQYF. DNA for the CDR3: TGCGCCAGCAGCTTCACCCCAGGGGGTCCCTACGAGCAGTACTTC.

This clone was counted a few times. The CDR3: CASSLASGTTNEKLFF. The DNA for the CDR3 is TGTGCCAGCAGCTTAGCCTCGGGGACTACTAATGAAAAACTGTTTTTT. This chain uses TRBV7-9 with TRBJ1-4, with D perhaps matching TRBD1 (5 bases). The V end lost 0 bases, the J end lost 2 bases, and 10 bases lay between the germline ends. The CDR3 runs 16 residues. CDR1 is SEHNR and CDR2 is FQNEAQ in the germline V gene (reference sequence).

V and J are TRBV5-1 and TRBJ2-7; unclear D gene. This CDR3 is 14 amino acids long. The V gene's germline CDR1 is SGHRS and CDR2 YFSETQ. The V end lost 0 bases, the J end lost 1 base, and 8 bases lay between the germline ends. The CDR3 region has the DNA TGCGCCAGCAGCTTGGAAACAGATTCCTACGAGCAGTACTTC. Protein sequence: CASSLETDSYEQYF.

Only one count was recorded for this clone. This chain joins TRBV30 and TRBJ1-6, with 7 bases that match TRBD1. Germline CDR1 GTSNPN, CDR2 SVGIG (reference sequence). The CDR3 runs 13 residues. With V trimmed by 5 bases and J by 13 bases, 11 bases remained unmatched. In nucleotides, the CDR3 is TGTGCCTGGCAGGGGGGCTGGCGTTCGCCCCTCCACTTT. This encodes CAWQGGWRSPLHF.

This chain links TRBV7-8 with TRBJ1-1; 8 bases fit TRBD1. Trimming cost V 3 bases and J 4 bases; bases outside gene matches: 7. Looked up from germline, CDR1 is SGHVS and CDR2 is FQNEAQ. This CDR3 spans 15 amino acids. The CDR3 here is CASSFSGGASTEAFF. CDR3 nucleotide sequence: TGTGCCAGCAGCTTCTCAGGGGGCGCGAGCACTGAAGCTTTCTTT.

CDR3 bases: TGTGCCAGCAGCATAACACGACAATACTGGGGTGTGAACACTGAAGCTTTCTTT. Translation gives CASSITRQYWGVNTEAFF. The rearrangement links TRBV5-6 to TRBJ1-1; D ambiguous. Per germline, CDR1 SGHDT and CDR2 YYEEEE. Trimming took off 4 bases at V and 0 bases at J, with 22 bases between the two ends. The CDR3 is made up of 18 amino acids.

This clone was observed a few times. The chain recombines TRBV29-1 with TRBJ1-1, with D uncertain. Trimming shortened V by 8 bases and J by 1 base, and 14 bases separated the two germline ends. Germline V gene lookup returns CDR1 SQVTM and CDR2 ANQGSEA. The length of the CDR3 is 13 residues. The CDR3 reads CSPSPRTNTEAFF. CDR3 bases: TGCAGCCCATCACCCAGGACGAACACTGAAGCTTTCTTT.

This chain connects TRBV29-1 to TRBJ2-1; no clear D gene. CDR1 SQVTM and CDR2 ANQGSEA come from the germline V gene. The ends were cut back, 6 bases at V and 6 bases at J, with 15 bases in the middle. This CDR3 region has 13 residues. CDR3 in amino acids: CSVDSNNRNEQFF. The CDR3 nucleotides are TGCAGCGTCGATAGTAACAATCGCAATGAGCAGTTCTTC.

CDR3 DNA sequence: TGTGCCAGCAGTCAGGACAGGGGCGGGGAGACCCAGTACTTC. Translated: CASSQDRGGETQYF. The V and J genes are TRBV2 and TRBJ2-5, with 9 nucleotides matching TRBD1. The CDR3 length is 14 residues. Per germline, CDR1 SNHLY and CDR2 FYNNEI. Trimming took 5 bases from V and 5 from J; bases not matched to a gene: 6.

In its sample, this clone was seen a few times. This chain uses TRBV30 with TRBJ1-2; D is unresolved. Germline V lookup: CDR1 GTSNPN, CDR2 SVGIG (reference sequence). Trimming removed 1 base from V and 2 bases from J, with 5 bases in between. This CDR3 spans 12 amino acids. CDR3: CAWSDLNYGYTF. The CDR3 DNA reads as TGTGCCTGGAGTGACTTAAACTATGGCTACACCTTC.

This rearrangement joins TRBV29-1 to TRBJ1-1; 8 bases align to TRBD1. This CDR3 is built from 12 residues. V was pared by 6 bases and J by 5 bases, with 5 bases of the junction left unmatched. In germline, CDR1 is SQVTM, CDR2 ANQGSEA. The CDR3 sequence: CSVDRGSTEAFF. CDR3 bases: TGCAGCGTCGACAGGGGTTCGACTGAAGCTTTCTTT.

The genes are TRBV5-1 and TRBJ1-1, with a weak D call TRBD1 (6 bases). The CDR3 consists of 14 residues. From germline, CDR1 is SGHRS and CDR2 YFSETQ. V lost 3 bases and J 4 bases, leaving 13 bases between the germline ends. The CDR3 protein is CASSSTPDSTEAFF. Here the CDR3 DNA reads TGCGCCAGCAGCTCTACTCCGGACAGCACTGAAGCTTTCTTT.

The chain carries TRBV4-3 and TRBJ2-5; maybe TRBD1 (6 bases). The V gene lost 1 base and the J gene lost 5 bases, with 11 bases spanning the gap. The CDR3 has 14 amino acids. The germline V gene encodes CDR1 LGHNA and CDR2 YSLEER. The CDR3: CASSQVLGAETQYF. The CDR3 nucleotides read TGCGCCAGCAGCCAAGTCTTGGGGGCTGAGACCCAGTACTTC.

The V gene is TRBV7-9, the J gene TRBJ1-1; no clear D gene. CDR1 and CDR2 from the germline V gene are SEHNR and FQNEAQ (reference sequence). The CDR3 extends over 12 amino acids. The V and J ends lost 5 bases and 7 bases respectively, with 11 bases between them. The CDR3 here is CASSPGPVEAFF. The CDR3 DNA reads TGTGCCAGCAGCCCCGGACCGGTTGAAGCTTTCTTT. The entire variable domain, with the rest obtained from reference TRBV7-9 and TRBJ1-1, is as follows: DTGVSQNPRHKITKRGQNVTFRCDPISEHNRLYWYRQTLGQGPEFLTYFQNEAQLEKSRLLSDRFSAERPKGSFSTLEIQRTEQGDSAMYLCASSPGPVEAFFGQGTRLTVV.

The chain employs TRBV19 and TRBJ1-2; D is unresolved. The CDR3 length is 13 residues. CDR1 and CDR2 from the germline V gene are LNHDA and SQIVND (reference sequence). V lost 6 bases and J lost 3, with 11 bases in between. CDR3 sequence reads: CASRRTEHYGYTF. As DNA, the CDR3 is TGTGCCAGTAGGAGGACGGAGCACTATGGCTACACCTTC.

Turning to this clone: A junction boundary mismatches the germline segment, possibly from a read error. The genes are TRBV7-7 and TRBJ2-1; 9 nucleotides match TRBD2. The CDR3 loop spans 15 amino acids. Germline V gene sequence: CDR1 SSHAT, CDR2 FNYEAQ (reference sequence). DNA of the CDR3: TGTGCTAGCAGCTCCAGAAGCGGGGGGAACAATGAGCAGTTCTTC. Translated, it gives CASSSRSGGNNEQFF.

This clone was seen a few times. J is TRBJ2-5 and V is TRBV29-1; 8 bases are a match to TRBD1. The CDR3 runs 13 residues. V was pared by 4 bases and J by 5 bases, with 6 bases of the junction left unmatched. Per the germline V gene, CDR1 is SQVTM and CDR2 is ANQGSEA. The CDR3 here is CSVVRGLGETQYF. CDR3 coding DNA: TGCAGCGTTGTCAGGGGGCTTGGGGAGACCCAGTACTTC.

The J gene is TRBJ1-2, the V gene TRBV5-4; 7 bases map to TRBD1. The CDR3 contains 12 residues. Trimming at V came to 4 bases and at J to 8 bases, leaving 5 bases not matched to a gene. Germline CDR1 and CDR2: SGHNT and YYREEE (reference sequence). The CDR3 DNA sequence: TGTGCCAGCAGCGGGTGGGACAGCGGCTACACCTTC. It specifies CASSGWDSGYTF. Full variable domain (missing parts from reference TRBV5-4 and TRBJ1-2): ETGVTQSPTHLIKTRGQQVTLRCSSQSGHNTVSWYQQALGQGPQFIFQYYREEENGRGNFPPRFSGLQFPNYSSELNVNALELDDSALYLCASSGWDSGYTFGSGTRLTVV.

This clone has at least ten counts. This chain joins TRBV11-2 and TRBJ1-1, with D perhaps TRBD1 (6 bases). The CDR3 is 14 residues long. V lost 4 bases and J lost 4, with 13 bases in between. Germline V gives CDR1 SGHAT, CDR2 FQNNGV. The CDR3 DNA reads TGTGCCAGCAGCTCCCTAAGGGGGGCCACTGAAGCTTTCTTT. Translating it yields CASSSLRGATEAFF.

The V gene is TRBV7-2, the J gene TRBJ1-2; 8 nucleotides agree with TRBD1. From germline, CDR1 is SGHTA and CDR2 FQGNSA. V lost 0 bases to trimming and J lost 4 bases; unmatched junction nucleotides: 4. There are 15 residues in the CDR3. CDR3 protein: CASSLAGQASYGYTF. The CDR3 DNA is TGTGCCAGCAGCTTAGCGGGACAGGCTAGCTATGGCTACACCTTC.